These 28 T cell receptor beta chains share one sample of origin, sequenced in a study of blood T cell repertoires in COVID-19. Produced via immunoSEQ multiplex PCR; TCRdb's table is partial and in-frame only. This table has hundreds of thousands of clones, approximately 82% appearing once. The specimen sequenced was peripheral blood. Receptor source: a woman aged 45-59 years with acute or convalescent COVID-19.

The chain couples TRBV6-5 to TRBJ1-1; D is ambiguous. CDR1 and CDR2 from the germline V gene are MNHEY and SVGAGI. The length of the CDR3 is 14 residues. V was trimmed by 7 bases and J by 3 bases, leaving 15 bases between them. CDR3 residues: CASTSTLRDTEAFF. The CDR3 nucleotides are TGTGCCAGCACCTCAACCCTGAGGGACACTGAAGCTTTCTTT.

V usage is TRBV9 and J usage is TRBJ2-3, with a possible D match to TRBD2 (5 bases). Per the germline V gene, CDR1 is SGDLS and CDR2 is YYNGEE. The germline V and J ends were trimmed by 4 bases and 2 bases, with 11 bases remaining between them. CDR3 size: 14 residues. The CDR3 nucleotides are TGTGCCAGCAGCTTCGGACTGACCACAGATACGCAGTATTTT. It is translated as CASSFGLTTDTQYF.

This sequence joins TRBV27 and TRBJ2-3; 8 bases map to TRBD2. The germline V gene has CDR1 MNHEY and CDR2 SMNVEV (reference sequence). V gave up 5 bases and J gave up 4 bases; unmatched junction bases: 5. This CDR3 spans 14 amino acids. The CDR3 sequence: CASSPAGVADTQYF. The CDR3 DNA reads TGTGCCAGCAGTCCAGCGGGAGTTGCAGATACGCAGTATTTT.

This rearrangement joins TRBV6-5 to TRBJ1-2; D gene ambiguous. Germline CDR1 MNHEY, CDR2 SVGAGI. CDR3 length: 13 residues. The V gene lost 5 bases and the J gene lost 7 bases, with 14 bases spanning the gap. CDR3 DNA sequence: TGTGCCAGCAGTCCCTCTGAGGGAGGTGGCTACACCTTC. It codes for CASSPSEGGGYTF.

This clone was seen a handful of times. This chain uses TRBV5-4 with TRBJ2-2; 11 bases match TRBD1. CDR1 and CDR2 from the germline V gene are SGHNT and YYREEE (reference sequence). V lost 0 bases, J lost 4 bases, and 2 bases stayed unmatched. CDR3 length equals 16 residues. DNA for the CDR3: TGTGCCAGCAGCTTGGCCGGGACAGGGGGCACCGGGGAGCTGTTTTTT. This encodes CASSLAGTGGTGELFF.

The rearrangement joins TRBV24-1 to TRBJ1-2, with D unresolved. Trimming removed 7 bases from V and 0 bases from J, with 5 bases in between. This CDR3 has 12 residues. Germline CDR1 is KGHDR and CDR2 is SFDVKD. The CDR3 is CATSQTNYGYTF. The DNA of the CDR3 is TGTGCCACCAGCCAAACTAACTATGGCTACACCTTC.

This clone was counted many times. The chain links TRBV29-1 to TRBJ2-7, with TRBD2 matching over 8 bases. The germline CDR1 and CDR2 sequences are SQVTM and ANQGSEA. V shed 6 bases and J 6 bases; nucleotides not matched to a gene: 13. The CDR3 is made up of 14 amino acids. CDR3 protein: CSVESGTRLLEQYF. As DNA, the CDR3 is TGCAGCGTAGAGAGCGGGACTAGGCTCCTCGAGCAGTACTTC.

The genes are TRBV27 and TRBJ2-7; 7 nucleotides agree with TRBD2. There are 15 residues in the CDR3. The germline V gene has CDR1 MNHEY and CDR2 SMNVEV (reference sequence). V lost 3 bases to trimming and J lost 1 base; unmatched junction nucleotides: 6. CDR3 bases: TGTGCCAGCAGTTTTGTCAGCGGGAAATCCTACGAGCAGTACTTC. This gives the protein CASSFVSGKSYEQYF.

In DNA, the CDR3 is TGTGCCAGCAGCTCAGGGGGGACCGGGGCCAACGTCCTGACTTTC. It translates to CASSSGGTGANVLTF. V usage is TRBV11-3 and J usage is TRBJ2-6, with D tentatively TRBD1 (7 bases). Germline V gives CDR1 SGHNT, CDR2 YENEEA. Trimming shortened V by 4 bases and J by 4 bases, and 11 bases separated the two germline ends. The CDR3 is 15 residues long.

This clone occurred many times. Other DNA sequences in this specimen translate into the identical CDR3. The chain is built from TRBV27 and TRBJ2-7; 8 bases fit TRBD1. This CDR3 has 13 residues. Germline loops: CDR1 MNHEY, CDR2 SMNVEV (reference sequence). V shed 3 bases and J 6 bases; nucleotides not matched to a gene: 4. The CDR3 DNA reads TGTGCCAGCAGTTTTGGACAGGGTGCCGAGCAGTACTTC. As protein: CASSFGQGAEQYF.

The genes are TRBV28 and TRBJ1-5; 10 bases fit TRBD1. The CDR3 extends over 15 amino acids. The junction had 7 bases not matched to a gene; V was cut back by 5 bases and J by 6 bases. Germline V lookup: CDR1 MDHEN, CDR2 SYDVKM. The CDR3 region is CASSTGTGAIQPQHF. CDR3 bases: TGTGCCAGCAGTACCGGGACAGGGGCAATTCAGCCCCAGCATTTT.

The sample holds many counts of this clone. CDR3 sequence: CASSFAGVEQYF. CDR3 in DNA: TGCGCCAGCAGCTTTGCAGGGGTAGAGCAGTACTTC. The chain couples TRBV5-1 to TRBJ2-7; the D gene is possibly TRBD1 (6 bases). The germline gives CDR1 SGHRS, CDR2 YFSETQ. The V and J ends lost 2 bases and 7 bases respectively, with 10 bases between them. This CDR3 contains 12 residues. Together with reference TRBV5-1 and TRBJ2-7, the CDR3 gives the full variable domain: KAGVTQTPRYLIKTRGQQVTLSCSPISGHRSVSWYQQTPGQGLQFLFEYFSETQRNKGNFPGRFSGRQFSNSRSEMNVSTLELGDSALYLCASSFAGVEQYFGPGTRLTVT.

The rearrangement links TRBV28 to TRBJ1-5; 7 bases are shared with TRBD1. CDR3 size: 15 residues. V dropped 7 bases and J dropped 3; count of bases not matched to a gene: 9. The V gene's germline CDR1 is MDHEN and CDR2 SYDVKM. The DNA of the CDR3 is TGTGCCAGCACCTACCCGGGACAGTACAATCAGCCCCAGCATTTT. This encodes CASTYPGQYNQPQHF.

The CDR3 region has the DNA TGTGCCAGCAGCTCAACTAGCGGGAGTTCCCCCTCCTACAATGAGCAGTTCTTC. Protein product: CASSSTSGSSPSYNEQFF. J is TRBJ2-1 and V is TRBV7-9, with 11 bases matching TRBD2. The CDR3 has 18 residues. Per germline, CDR1 SEHNR and CDR2 FQNEAQ (reference sequence). Trimming took 4 bases from V and 0 from J; bases not matched to a gene: 8. Combining the CDR3 with reference TRBV7-9 and TRBJ2-1 gives the whole variable domain DTGVSQNPRHKITKRGQNVTFRCDPISEHNRLYWYRQTLGQGPEFLTYFQNEAQLEKSRLLSDRFSAERPKGSFSTLEIQRTEQGDSAMYLCASSSTSGSSPSYNEQFFGPGTRLTVL.

The chain is built from TRBV4-2 and TRBJ2-7; 10 bases line up with TRBD1. The germline V gene encodes CDR1 LGHNA and CDR2 YNFKEQ. Losses at the gene ends were 3 bases for V and 2 bases for J; bases not matched to a gene: 4. The CDR3 is 15 residues long. Written as DNA, the CDR3 is TGTGCCAGCAGCCATCAGGGGACAGGGGCCTACGAGCAGTACTTC. It encodes CASSHQGTGAYEQYF.

This clone was seen more than once but under ten times. The chain is built from TRBV24-1 and TRBJ2-3, with 10 positions matching TRBD2. The V and J ends lost 3 bases and 0 bases, in that order; junction bases with no gene match: 8. The CDR3 is 18 residues long. Germline CDR1 is KGHDR and CDR2 is SFDVKD. CDR3 sequence: CATSDPRGTSASTDTQYF. As DNA, the CDR3 is TGTGCCACCAGTGATCCCCGCGGGACTAGCGCGAGCACAGATACGCAGTATTTT.

The rearrangement joins TRBV6-6 to TRBJ2-7, with 9 bases identical to TRBD2. The trim removed 5 bases at V and 7 bases at J, leaving 9 bases unmatched. Germline assignment: CDR1 MNHNY and CDR2 SVGAGI (reference sequence). This CDR3 region has 14 residues. For the CDR3, the DNA is TGTGCCAGCAGTAGGAGCGGGAGGTCCGAGGAGCAGTACTTC. It specifies CASSRSGRSEEQYF.

The CDR3 protein is CASSDPTHRPHTGELFF. In nucleotides, the CDR3 is TGTGCCAGCAGCGATCCCACCCACAGGCCCCACACCGGGGAGCTGTTTTTT. V is TRBV5-5 and J is TRBJ2-2; perhaps TRBD1 as D (5 bases). Trimming shortened V by 4 bases and J by 3 bases, and 19 bases separated the two germline ends. Germline values: CDR1 SGHKS, CDR2 YYEKEE (reference sequence). This CDR3 spans 17 amino acids.

The gene calls are TRBV7-8 and TRBJ2-7; possibly TRBD1 for D (6 bases). Between the trimmed V and J ends, which lost 6 bases and 5 bases, there was a span of 17 bases. The CDR3 is made up of 14 amino acids. CDR1 and CDR2 (germline): SGHVS, FQNEAQ. The CDR3 loop is CASRGPGAENEQYF. The CDR3, as DNA: TGTGCCAGCAGGGGCCCAGGGGCCGAGAACGAGCAGTACTTC.

The table lists this clone with a count of one. This specimen includes other DNA sequences encoding the same CDR3. The J gene is TRBJ1-5, the V gene TRBV2; tentatively, D is TRBD1 (5 bases). The CDR3 length is 14 residues. V was clipped by 2 bases and J by 1 base, with 6 bases between them. Germline CDR1 reads SNHLY; CDR2 reads FYNNEI. DNA for the CDR3: TGTGCCAGCAGTGAACAGGGAAGCAATCAGCCCCAGCATTTT. It is translated as CASSEQGSNQPQHF.

The chain is built from TRBV6-1 and TRBJ2-7, with TRBD1 as a possible D gene (7 bases). V lost 2 bases and J 3 bases, leaving 8 bases between the germline ends. Germline V gives CDR1 MNHNS, CDR2 SASEGT. The CDR3 spans 13 residues. The CDR3 loop is CASSEQGGYEQYF. The CDR3 nucleotides read TGTGCCAGCAGTGAACAGGGGGGCTACGAGCAGTACTTC.

This chain connects TRBV5-8 to TRBJ2-7; no definite D call. This CDR3 has 12 residues. V shed 0 bases and J shed 1 base, with 2 bases lying between them. Germline assignment: CDR1 SGHTS and CDR2 YDEGEE. CDR3 nucleotide sequence: TGTGCCAGCAGCTTGGTATCCTACGAGCAGTACTTC. As protein: CASSLVSYEQYF.

The CDR3 spells CASGTGGRETQYF. CDR3 bases: TGTGCCAGCGGTACAGGGGGGAGGGAGACCCAGTACTTC. This chain links TRBV2 with TRBJ2-5; 8 nucleotides align to TRBD1. The germline V gene encodes CDR1 SNHLY and CDR2 FYNNEI. V trimming: 8 bases; J trimming: 5 bases; junction bases outside the gene matches: 7. The CDR3 extends over 13 amino acids.

J is TRBJ1-4 and V is TRBV19, with D tentatively TRBD1 (5 bases). The germline gives CDR1 LNHDA, CDR2 SQIVND (reference sequence). V shed 6 bases and J shed 0 bases, with 11 bases lying between them. The CDR3 is 15 residues long. This chain's CDR3 is CASRRGGTTNEKLFF. The CDR3 coding sequence is TGTGCCAGTAGGAGGGGAGGGACAACTAATGAAAAACTGTTTTTT. The whole variable domain, remainder taken from reference TRBV19 and TRBJ1-4, is DGGITQSPKYLFRKEGQNVTLSCEQNLNHDAMYWYRQDPGQGLRLIYYSQIVNDFQKGDIAEGYSVSREKKESFPLTVTSAQKNPTAFYLCASRRGGTTNEKLFFGSGTQLSVL.

This chain links TRBV3-1 (or the pseudogene TRBV3-2) with TRBJ1-5, with D perhaps TRBD1 (6 bases). The CDR3 runs to 13 residues. CDR1 and CDR2 from the germline V gene are LGHDT and YNNKEL (reference sequence). V lost 4 bases and J 6 bases, leaving 10 bases between the germline ends. CDR3 nucleotide sequence: TGTGCCAGCAGCCCGACAGGCACTCAGCCCCAGCATTTT. Its protein is CASSPTGTQPQHF.

The CDR3 bases are TGTGCCAGCAGCCAGAGGGACAGCCTCCTGTACTTC. Its protein product is CASSQRDSLLYF. The rearrangement links TRBV3-1 (or the pseudogene TRBV3-2) to TRBJ2-7; 7 nucleotides align to TRBD1. This CDR3 spans 12 amino acids. Germline trimming cut 3 bases from V and 12 bases from J; bases unmatched to any gene: 8. Germline loops: CDR1 LGHDT, CDR2 YNNKEL (reference sequence).

The chain has TRBV3-1 (or the pseudogene TRBV3-2) and TRBJ2-2; 7 bases are a match to TRBD2. This CDR3 is 13 amino acids long. Germline lookup yields CDR1 LGHDT and CDR2 YNNKEL (reference sequence). J gave up 7 bases and V 8 bases, and 7 bases lay outside the gene matches. The CDR3 here is CASATSWVGELFF. In nucleotides, the CDR3 is TGTGCCAGCGCGACTAGCTGGGTCGGGGAGCTGTTTTTT.

The rearrangement links TRBV10-3 to TRBJ2-7, with TRBD1 matching 7 bases. The CDR3 covers 15 residues. Germline values: CDR1 ENHRY, CDR2 SYGVKD. Germline trimming cut 7 bases from V and 1 base from J; bases unmatched to any gene: 10. CDR3 sequence reads: CAIKKGTEASYEQYF. In nucleotides, the CDR3 is TGTGCCATCAAGAAAGGGACAGAGGCTTCCTACGAGCAGTACTTC.